The 18 T cell receptor beta chains below come from one sample, sequenced in a study of T cells after yellow fever vaccination. TCRdb re-analysed the 5' RACE reads in MiXCR, keeping a single row per CDR3 protein. The sample shows 300,000 to 350,000 distinct CDR3 sequences, over 3.5% of them seen only once. The source material was PBMCs, sampled 15 days after the yellow fever booster vaccination. These receptors were collected from a man aged 18 to 35 who received the YFV17D yellow fever vaccine.

V and J are TRBV13 and TRBJ2-6; no definite D call. Germline CDR1 and CDR2: PRHDT and FYEKMQ (reference sequence). CDR3 length equals 15 residues. V was cut by 5 bases and J by 4 bases, with 12 bases left in between. For the CDR3, the DNA is TGTGCCAGCAGCCCCCAAGGGCCAGGGGCCAACGTCCTGACTTTC. This codes for CASSPQGPGANVLTF.

This clonotype has more than one count but fewer than ten. The CDR3: CASSFGTGRSMNTEAFF. Here the CDR3 DNA reads TGTGCCAGCAGCTTCGGTACAGGGCGGTCCATGAACACTGAAGCTTTCTTT. The chain employs TRBV5-6 and TRBJ1-1, with D tentatively TRBD1 (6 bases). Trimming took off 2 bases at V and 0 bases at J, with 17 bases between the two ends. CDR1 is SGHDT, CDR2 YYEEEE, per germline. The CDR3 loop spans 17 amino acids.

In its sample, this clonotype was seen a few times. The chain has TRBV29-1 and TRBJ2-7; D is perhaps TRBD1 (5 bases). This CDR3 has 13 residues. CDR1 is SQVTM and CDR2 is ANQGSEA in the germline V gene. V lost 7 bases, J lost 4 bases, and 17 bases lay in between. CDR3 sequence: CSAKDTGIYEQYF. The CDR3 DNA is TGCAGCGCTAAGGACACCGGAATATACGAGCAGTACTTC.

This clonotype was observed many times. The chain recombines TRBV3-1 with TRBJ1-3, with D unclear. The ends were cut back, 4 bases at V and 4 bases at J, with 14 bases in the middle. Germline CDR1 LGHDT, CDR2 YNNKEL (reference sequence). The CDR3 has 15 amino acids. The CDR3 protein is CASSPQVDPGNTIYF. The CDR3 bases are TGTGCCAGCAGCCCGCAGGTCGATCCCGGAAACACCATATATTTT.

This clonotype was seen many times. V is TRBV4-1 and J is TRBJ2-4; weak D call: TRBD1 (6 bases). Trimming left V 5 bases short and J 7 bases short, with 18 bases between. Germline V gene lookup returns CDR1 MGHRA and CDR2 YSYEKL. The CDR3 has 15 residues. CDR3 nucleotides: TGCGCCAGCAGCGCGGGCAGGGGAATGTTGAACATTCAGTACTTC. The encoded protein is CASSAGRGMLNIQYF.

The sample holds many counts of this clonotype. The CDR3 DNA is TGCGCCAGCACCTCTCCGGACAGGGGGCGGTACGAGCAGTACTTC. It yields the protein CASTSPDRGRYEQYF. The chain has TRBV10-2 and TRBJ2-7; the match to TRBD1 covers 11 bases. Germline lookup yields CDR1 WSHSY and CDR2 SAAADI. This CDR3 region has 15 residues. J was trimmed by 4 bases and V by 7 bases; bases with no gene match: 9.

The V call is TRBV5-1, the J call TRBJ1-1; D may be TRBD1 (5 bases). The V gene's germline CDR1 is SGHRS and CDR2 YFSETQ. V was clipped by 1 base and J by 4 bases, with 14 bases between them. The CDR3 is made up of 15 amino acids. This CDR3 reads CASSLLNRWGTEAFF. The CDR3 DNA follows: TGCGCCAGCAGCTTGCTTAACAGGTGGGGCACTGAAGCTTTCTTT.

The V and J genes are TRBV27 and TRBJ2-1; TRBD2 agrees at 8 bases. The CDR3 is made up of 12 amino acids. Germline CDR1 reads MNHEY; CDR2 reads SMNVEV (reference sequence). Trimming cost V 7 bases and J 6 bases; bases outside gene matches: 2. The CDR3 coding sequence is TGTGCCAGCACAACTAGCGGCAATGAGCAGTTCTTC. As protein: CASTTSGNEQFF.

This clonotype appeared a few times. The chain has TRBV12-3 or TRBV12-4 and TRBJ2-1; maybe TRBD1 (5 bases). This CDR3 is 13 amino acids long. Trimming pared 9 bases from V and 5 bases from J, leaving 14 bases between. The chain's CDR3 is CASRSGRDNEQFF. The CDR3 DNA reads TGTGCCAGTAGGAGTGGCAGGGACAATGAGCAGTTCTTC.

This clonotype was recorded many times. V and J are TRBV18 and TRBJ2-4; 7 positions match TRBD1. This CDR3 contains 16 residues. In germline, CDR1 is KGHSH, CDR2 LQKENI. Losses at the gene ends were 3 bases for V and 1 base for J; bases not matched to a gene: 6. The CDR3 DNA reads as TGTGCCAGCTCACCGAAGACAGGGCGGGCCAAAAACATTCAGTACTTC. It is translated as CASSPKTGRAKNIQYF.

This clonotype was detected ten times or more. CDR3 in amino acids: CASSEPGRNTEAFF. The CDR3 DNA reads as TGCGCCAGCAGTGAGCCAGGGCGGAACACTGAAGCTTTCTTT. The V and J genes are TRBV10-2 and TRBJ1-1; a weak D match, TRBD1 (5 bases). This CDR3 contains 14 residues. V was cut by 2 bases and J by 1 base, with 8 bases left in between. Per germline, CDR1 WSHSY and CDR2 SAAADI.

This clonotype was seen a few times. The chain is built from TRBV3-1 and TRBJ2-1, with 8 bases that match TRBD1. The ends lost 4 bases at V and 5 bases at J; junction bases unmatched: 7. The CDR3 is 15 amino acids. CDR1 is LGHDT, CDR2 YNNKEL, per germline (reference sequence). CDR3 nucleotide sequence: TGTGCCAGCAGCCCCCTCGACAGGGGACACAATGAGCAGTTCTTC. Amino acid sequence: CASSPLDRGHNEQFF.

The chain employs TRBV5-1 and TRBJ2-7, with D possibly matching TRBD1 (5 bases). The V and J ends lost 2 bases and 3 bases respectively, with 18 bases between them. The CDR3 is 16 amino acids. CDR1 is SGHRS, CDR2 YFSETQ, per germline. The CDR3: CASSFRALRDSYEQYF. CDR3 nucleotide sequence: TGCGCCAGCAGCTTCAGGGCGTTAAGAGACAGCTACGAGCAGTACTTC. Supplemented by reference TRBV5-1 and TRBJ2-7, the full variable domain reads KAGVTQTPRYLIKTRGQQVTLSCSPISGHRSVSWYQQTPGQGLQFLFEYFSETQRNKGNFPGRFSGRQFSNSRSEMNVSTLELGDSALYLCASSFRALRDSYEQYFGPGTRLTVT.

This clonotype was recorded many times. The rearrangement links TRBV20-1 to TRBJ2-1, with D perhaps matching TRBD2 (6 bases). The V gene lost 7 bases and the J gene lost 6 bases, with 13 bases spanning the gap. The CDR3 extends over 12 amino acids. Germline CDR1 and CDR2: DFQATT and SNEGSKA (reference sequence). The CDR3 loop reads CSGLGEINEQFF. CDR3 DNA sequence: TGCAGTGGACTAGGGGAGATCAATGAGCAGTTCTTC.

There are a few counts of this clonotype. The chain is built from TRBV27 and TRBJ2-3; TRBD1 matches at 8 bases. V trimming: 7 bases; J trimming: 6 bases; junction bases outside the gene matches: 15. This CDR3 region has 16 residues. Germline CDR1 is MNHEY and CDR2 is SMNVEV (reference sequence). The CDR3 region is CASTPPPGGVWDTQYF. CDR3 DNA sequence: TGTGCCAGCACCCCACCCCCAGGGGGCGTTTGGGATACGCAGTATTTT.

This clonotype occurred many times. J is TRBJ2-7 and V is TRBV4-2; no firm D call. This CDR3 spans 16 amino acids. V was cut by 1 base and J by 1 base, with 14 bases left in between. Looked up from germline, CDR1 is LGHNA and CDR2 is YNFKEQ. The CDR3 sequence: CASSQGVSSLSYEQYF. The DNA of the CDR3 is TGTGCCAGCAGCCAAGGGGTTTCCTCCTTATCCTACGAGCAGTACTTC.

V is TRBV5-1 and J is TRBJ2-3; 9 bases are a match to TRBD2. Germline assignment: CDR1 SGHRS and CDR2 YFSETQ. The trim removed 1 base at V and 2 bases at J, leaving 5 bases unmatched. There are 16 residues in the CDR3. CDR3 DNA sequence: TGCGCCAGCAGCTTGACCAGCGGGGGGAACACAGATACGCAGTATTTT. This translates into CASSLTSGGNTDTQYF.

The chain employs TRBV27 and TRBJ2-6; D is unclear. V was shortened by 6 bases and J by 1 base, with 13 bases between the two germline ends. CDR1 is MNHEY and CDR2 is SMNVEV in the germline V gene (reference sequence). There are 16 residues in the CDR3. CDR3 loop: CASSTYGRSGANVLTF. The DNA of the CDR3 is TGTGCCAGCAGCACTTACGGGCGATCTGGGGCCAACGTCCTGACTTTC.